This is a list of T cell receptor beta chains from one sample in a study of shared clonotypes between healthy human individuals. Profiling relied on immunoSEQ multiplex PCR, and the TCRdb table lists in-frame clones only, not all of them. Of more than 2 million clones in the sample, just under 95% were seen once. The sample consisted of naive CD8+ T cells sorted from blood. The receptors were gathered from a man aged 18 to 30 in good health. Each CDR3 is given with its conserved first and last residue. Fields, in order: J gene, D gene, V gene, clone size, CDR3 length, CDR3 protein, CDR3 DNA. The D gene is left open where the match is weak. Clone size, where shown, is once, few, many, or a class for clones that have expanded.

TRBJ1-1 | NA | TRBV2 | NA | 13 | CARGDWVSAEAFF | TGTGCCCGAGGGGACTGGGTCAGTGCTGAAGCTTTCTTT
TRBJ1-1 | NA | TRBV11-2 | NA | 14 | CASSLGGENTEAFF | TGTGCCAGCAGCTTGGGGGGGGAGAACACTGAAGCTTTCTTT
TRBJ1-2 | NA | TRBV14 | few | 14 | CASSQIGFGYGYTF | TGTGCCAGCAGCCAAATAGGGTTTGGCTATGGCTACACCTTC
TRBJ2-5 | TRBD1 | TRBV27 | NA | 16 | CASRLGQGRNQETQYF | TGTGCCAGCAGACTAGGACAGGGCAGGAACCAAGAGACCCAGTACTTC
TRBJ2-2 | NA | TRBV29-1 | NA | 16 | CSVETWTRTNTGELFF | TGCAGCGTTGAAACTTGGACGCGAACGAACACCGGGGAGCTGTTTTTT
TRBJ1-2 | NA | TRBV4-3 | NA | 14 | CASSPWRGDYGYTF | TGCGCCAGCAGCCCTTGGAGGGGCGACTATGGCTACACCTTC
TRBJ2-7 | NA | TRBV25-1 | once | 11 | CASSESVEQYF | TGTGCCAGCAGTGAATCAGTAGAGCAGTACTTC
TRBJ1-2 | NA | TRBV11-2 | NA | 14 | CASSPRGGDYGYTF | TGTGCCAGCAGCCCCCGTGGGGGGGACTATGGCTACACCTTC
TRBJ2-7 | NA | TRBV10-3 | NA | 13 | CAISDSEGLEQYF | TGTGCCATCAGTGACTCGGAGGGTCTCGAGCAGTACTTC
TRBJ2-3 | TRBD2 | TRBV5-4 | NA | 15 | CASSSLSGGQDTQYF | TGTGCCAGCAGCTCGCTTAGCGGGGGGCAAGATACGCAGTATTTT
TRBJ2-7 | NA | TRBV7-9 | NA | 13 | CASSLDSSYEQYF | TGTGCCAGCAGCCTAGACAGTTCCTACGAGCAGTACTTC
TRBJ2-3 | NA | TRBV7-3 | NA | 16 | CASSLTVTSSTDTQYF | TGTGCCAGCAGCTTAACAGTCACCTCTAGCACAGATACGCAGTATTTT
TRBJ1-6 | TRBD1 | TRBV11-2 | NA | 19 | CASSPGQGFLSSYNSPLHF | TGTGCCAGCAGCCCGGGACAGGGTTTTCTCAGCTCCTATAATTCACCCCTCCACTTT
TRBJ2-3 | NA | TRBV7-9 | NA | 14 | CAIEGRSYTDTQYF | TGTGCCATTGAGGGTAGGAGCTACACAGATACGCAGTATTTT
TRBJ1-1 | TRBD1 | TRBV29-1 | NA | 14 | CSGPGQGENTEAFF | TGCAGCGGACCGGGACAGGGGGAAAACACTGAAGCTTTCTTT
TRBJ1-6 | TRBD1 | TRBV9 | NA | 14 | CASSRDSDNSPLHF | TGTGCCAGCAGCCGGGACAGCGATAATTCACCCCTCCACTTT
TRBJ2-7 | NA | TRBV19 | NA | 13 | CASSMAPRYEQYF | TGTGCCAGTAGTATGGCTCCTCGCTACGAGCAGTACTTC
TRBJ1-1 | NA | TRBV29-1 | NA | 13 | CSVEGLWGTEAFF | TGCAGCGTTGAAGGACTCTGGGGCACTGAAGCTTTCTTT
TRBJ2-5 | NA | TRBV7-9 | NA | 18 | CASSLEITEWPFQETQYF | TGTGCCAGCAGCTTAGAGATCACAGAGTGGCCCTTCCAAGAGACCCAGTACTTC
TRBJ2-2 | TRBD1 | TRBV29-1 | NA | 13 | CSGGQVNTGELFF | TGCAGCGGTGGACAGGTTAACACCGGGGAGCTGTTTTTT
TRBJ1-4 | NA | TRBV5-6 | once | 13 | CASSSTLGEKLFF | TGTGCCAGCAGCTCGACGTTGGGGGAAAAACTGTTTTTT
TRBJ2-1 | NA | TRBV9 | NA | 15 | CASSHGSGTYNEQFF | TGTGCCAGCAGCCACGGTAGCGGTACCTACAATGAGCAGTTCTTC
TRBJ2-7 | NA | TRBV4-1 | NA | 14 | CASSPTTASYEQYF | TGCGCCAGCAGCCCCACGACAGCCTCCTACGAGCAGTACTTC
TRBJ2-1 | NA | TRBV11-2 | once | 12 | CASSLGANEQFF | TGTGCCAGCAGCTTGGGCGCCAATGAGCAGTTCTTC
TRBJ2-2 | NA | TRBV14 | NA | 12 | CASSHNTGELFF | TGTGCCAGCAGTCATAATACCGGGGAGCTGTTTTTT